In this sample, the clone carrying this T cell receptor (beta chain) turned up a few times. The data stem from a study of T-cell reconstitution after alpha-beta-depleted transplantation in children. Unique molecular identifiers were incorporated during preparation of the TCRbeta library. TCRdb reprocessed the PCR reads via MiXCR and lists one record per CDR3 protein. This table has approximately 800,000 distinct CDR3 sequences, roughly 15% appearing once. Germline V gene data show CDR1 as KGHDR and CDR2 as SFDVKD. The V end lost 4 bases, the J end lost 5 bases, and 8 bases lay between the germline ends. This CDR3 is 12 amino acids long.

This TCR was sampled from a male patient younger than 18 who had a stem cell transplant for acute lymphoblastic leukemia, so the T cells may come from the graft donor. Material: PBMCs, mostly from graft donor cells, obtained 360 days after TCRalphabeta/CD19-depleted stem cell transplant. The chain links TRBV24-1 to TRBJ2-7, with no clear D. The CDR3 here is CATSDSSHEQYF. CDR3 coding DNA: TGTGCCACCAGTGACTCAAGCCACGAGCAGTACTTC.